This T cell receptor beta chain originates from a study of CD8 T cells in Susac syndrome (dated by TCRdb to between 2018 and 2021). General notes on the study: Of the Susac syndrome patients who were sequenced, roughly 6 had clinically active disease and roughly eight were in clinical remission. Susac syndrome patients were therapy-naive, on corticosteroids (some also receiving IVIg), or on IVIg alone at blood withdrawal. The study used repertoire sequencing to test whether antigen drove CD8+ T cell activation and differentiation in Susac syndrome. The paper as a whole reports these results and caveats: The number of individuals in the TCR sequencing and HLA analysis was recognized as being relatively small. In the CD4+ T cell repertoire of Susac syndrome patients, clonal expansion was not detected.

With regard to this clonotype: Its binding antigen is unknown. No much larger clone exists at a distance of one base, and base qualities are not known.

At the junction V is shortened by 1 base and J by 12 bases; bases outside the gene matches: 12. Looking up the germline V gene (reference sequence) yields CDR1 LGHDT and CDR2 YNNKEL. From the cysteine up to the phenylalanine, the CDR3 has a length of 17 residues. Of all the DNA, just the CDR3 is kept, 51 bases in frame from base 1. RNA was extracted using the RNeasy kit, and roughly 0.5 to 1 ug of the RNA was reverse transcribed with random hexamers. The immunoSEQ multiplex PCR assay, covering 54 Vbeta and 13 Jbeta segments, was used to amplify TCR beta CDR3 regions. PCR amplification bias was corrected using a synthetic template baseline for primer optimization and computational correction. The source study handled its data this way. Reads were annotated to V, D and J genes according to IMGT and were analyzed with immunoSEQ Analyzer, with only productive sequences retained. To calculate clonality, Shannon entropy was normalized by log2 of the number of productive unique sequences and then subtracted from one. For each patient and control, public and private clones were evaluated within the 100 most prevalent clones. A clone was defined as Susac-specific if it was absent from the healthy and MS cohorts, from roughly 980 published viral clones and from other ImmuneACCESS disease sequences. In-frame beta chains were kept once TCRdb had trimmed the public reads at Q25 with fastp and called clones with MiXCR. Each record represents a unique CDR3 protein, reported with the most common genes and DNA among its rows. The V and J calls follow TCRdb's processing rather than the paper's. This sample holds about 120,000 distinct CDR3 sequences; around 96% were observed only once. Approximately 0.15% of the sample rests with the top ten.

Peripheral blood CD8+ and CD4+ T cells from healthy donors, Susac syndrome patients and multiple sclerosis patients were profiled using high-throughput TCR beta sequencing. The Susac syndrome patients fulfilled recently defined diagnostic criteria for definite or probable disease. Bulk CD8+ and CD4+ T cells were purified by magnetic negative isolation, while CD8+ TEMRA cells were enriched using FACS. Blood was collected in EDTA tubes and processed within 24 hours, with PBMCs isolated through density gradient centrifugation. PBMCs intended for TCR sequencing were cryopreserved in liquid nitrogen and thawed later in a water bath at 37 degrees C. The sorted or isolated CD4+, CD8+ and CD8+ TEMRA cells had a purity of 90% or higher.

The chain is assembled from TRBV3-1 and TRBJ2-1; 13 central bases correspond to TRBD2. This receptor was taken from a human donor with Susac syndrome. Sequencing input: CD4+ T cells from PBMCs. This receptor has the CDR3 CASSQAGLAGAFDGQFF. The sequenced DNA: TGTGCCAGCAGCCAAGCCGGACTAGCGGGAGCATTCGATGGGCAGTTCTTC.